What follows describes a single T cell receptor (beta chain). Its antigen is not identified. The data originate from a study of neoadjuvant nivolumab and ipilimumab in lung cancer. General study points: Pathologic regression was not significantly tied to TCR clonality. Pretherapy blood TCR richness correlated positively with resected tumor richness. Compared with tumor-adjacent uninvolved lung, resected tumors showed greater richness and clonality. A small number of samples were TCR sequenced.

The V end lost 4 bases, the J end lost 6 bases, and 14 bases lay between the germline ends. CDR1 is SGHDT, CDR2 YYEEEE, per germline. This CDR3 contains 13 residues. Profiling relied on immunoSEQ multiplex PCR, and the TCRdb table lists in-frame clones only, not all of them. This table holds 7,500 to 10,000 clones, 81% found once. The input for sequencing was peripheral blood, taken before neoadjuvant nivolumab, alone or with ipilimumab. The chain employs TRBV5-6 and TRBJ2-7; D is possibly TRBD1 (6 bases). The TCR comes from an adult with non-small cell lung cancer. CDR3 region: CASSRTGRSEQYF. CDR3 sequence (DNA): TGTGCCAGCAGCCGTACAGGGCGCAGCGAGCAGTACTTC.